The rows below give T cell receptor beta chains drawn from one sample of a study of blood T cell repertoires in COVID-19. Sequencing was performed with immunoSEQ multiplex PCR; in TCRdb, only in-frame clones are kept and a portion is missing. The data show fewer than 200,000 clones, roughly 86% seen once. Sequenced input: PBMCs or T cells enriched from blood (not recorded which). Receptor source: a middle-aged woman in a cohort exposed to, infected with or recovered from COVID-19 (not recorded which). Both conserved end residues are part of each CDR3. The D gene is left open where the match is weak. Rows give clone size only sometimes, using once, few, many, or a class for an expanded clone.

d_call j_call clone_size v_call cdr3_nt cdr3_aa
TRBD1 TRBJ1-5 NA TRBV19 TGTGCCAGTAGTATTATGGGGCGGACAGGGACCCAGCCCCAGCATTTT CASSIMGRTGTQPQHF
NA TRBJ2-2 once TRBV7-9 TGTGCTCCAGGTCGTCCAACCGGGGAGCTGTTTTTT CAPGRPTGELFF
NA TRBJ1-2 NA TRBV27 TGTGCCAGCAGTTTATCGAGTACAGGGAGAGTGAATGGCTACACCTTC CASSLSSTGRVNGYTF
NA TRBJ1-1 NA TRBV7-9 TGTGCCAGCAGCTACCCGCAGCTTTGGAGGTTTGACACTGAAGCTTTCTTT CASSYPQLWRFDTEAFF
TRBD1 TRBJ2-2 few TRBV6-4 TGTGCCAGCCAGGACAGGGAAGACACCGGGGAGCTGTTTTTT CASQDREDTGELFF
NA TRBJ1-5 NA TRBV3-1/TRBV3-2 TGTGCCAGCAGCCACAGCTCCCAGGGCAATCAGCCCCAGCATTTT CASSHSSQGNQPQHF
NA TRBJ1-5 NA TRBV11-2 TGTGCCAGCAGCTTAGTCCCAGGGTTGAATCAGCCCCAGCATTTT CASSLVPGLNQPQHF
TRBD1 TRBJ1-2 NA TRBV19 TGTGCCAGTACTCCTTCCGGGACAGGGATCGGCTACACCTTC CASTPSGTGIGYTF
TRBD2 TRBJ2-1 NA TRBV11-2 TGTGCCAGCAGCCGGCCTCTAGCGGGAGGGAAAGGGTACAATGAGCAGTTCTTC CASSRPLAGGKGYNEQFF
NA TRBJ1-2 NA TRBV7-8 TGTGCCAGCAGCTCTAGCAACTGGGATGGCTACACCTTC CASSSSNWDGYTF
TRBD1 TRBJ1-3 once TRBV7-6 TGTGCCAGCAGCCTAGGAGGGGGCGTCAAAAACACCATATATTTT CASSLGGGVKNTIYF
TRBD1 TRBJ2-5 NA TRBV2 TGTGCCAGCAGTGAATGGGGACAGGGGGCGCGGGAGACCCAGTACTTC CASSEWGQGARETQYF
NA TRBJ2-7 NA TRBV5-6 TGTGCCAGCAGCTTGGGGAGGGAGCAGTACTTC CASSLGREQYF
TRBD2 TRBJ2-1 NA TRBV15 TGTGCCACCAGTGGACTAGCGGGAGCCAATGAGCAGTTCTTC CATSGLAGANEQFF
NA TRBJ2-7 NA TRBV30 TGTGCCTGGAGTGCCCGGGAGCCGCGGGACGAGCAGTACTTC CAWSAREPRDEQYF
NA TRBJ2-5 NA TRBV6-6 TGTGCCAGCAGTTACTCGATTCAGGGGCCCCAAGAGACCCAGTACTTC CASSYSIQGPQETQYF
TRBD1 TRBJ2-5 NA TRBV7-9 TGTGCCAGCAGCTTACAGCCGGGACAGGGTGGTCAGACCCAGTACTTC CASSLQPGQGGQTQYF
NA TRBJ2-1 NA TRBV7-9 TGTGCCAGCAGCACACCCTCAAACAATGAGCAGTTCTTC CASSTPSNNEQFF
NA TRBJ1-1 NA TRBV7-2 TGTGCCAGCAGCCCCGAGGGGGGGAAGGACACTGAAGCTTTCTTT CASSPEGGKDTEAFF
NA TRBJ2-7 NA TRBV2 TGTGCTCCCCTCGCCTGGTTAGATCCCCACGAGCAGTACTTC CAPLAWLDPHEQYF
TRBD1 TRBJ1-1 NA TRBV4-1 TGCGCCAGCAGCCACCGACAGGGGGGTATGAACACTGAAGCTTTCTTT CASSHRQGGMNTEAFF
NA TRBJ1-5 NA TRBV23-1 TGCGCCAGCAGTCAATACCGTGGCGGCAGCAATCAGCCCCAGCATTTT CASSQYRGGSNQPQHF
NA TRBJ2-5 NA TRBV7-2 TGTGCCAGCAGCTTAGCGCCAGCGGACCAAGAGACCCAGTACTTC CASSLAPADQETQYF
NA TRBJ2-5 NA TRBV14 TGTGCCAGCAGCCAGTACGGCATGGGGGGAGAGACCCAGTACTTC CASSQYGMGGETQYF
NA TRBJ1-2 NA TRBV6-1 TGTGCCAGCAGTTATTCCCGCGGGAACTATGGCTACACCTTC CASSYSRGNYGYTF
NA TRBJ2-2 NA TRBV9 TGTGCCAGCAGCGGCCGGGGTAGGGCCTTAACGAACACCGGGGAGCTGTTTTTT CASSGRGRALTNTGELFF
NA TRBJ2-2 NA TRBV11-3 TGTGCCAGCAGCCCTCCGAAGGGGGCGGGAACCGGGGAGCTGTTTTTT CASSPPKGAGTGELFF
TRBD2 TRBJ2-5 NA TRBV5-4 TGTGCCAGCAGCCCCGGGGTAGCGGGTCAATCCGCGACCCAGTACTTC CASSPGVAGQSATQYF
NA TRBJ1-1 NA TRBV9 TGTGCCAGCAGCGCCGAAAGGGGCCGGACTGAAGCTTTCTTT CASSAERGRTEAFF
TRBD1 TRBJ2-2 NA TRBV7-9 TGTGCCAGCAGCCCGCAAAGGGGGACAGACACCGGGGAGCTGTTTTTT CASSPQRGTDTGELFF
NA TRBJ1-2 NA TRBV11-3 TGTGCCACATCGCTGGAGGGGTATGGCTACACCTTC CATSLEGYGYTF
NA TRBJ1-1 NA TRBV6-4 TGTGCCAGCAGCCACGCCCCAGGGAAGAACACTGAAGCTTTCTTT CASSHAPGKNTEAFF
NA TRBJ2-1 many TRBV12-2 TGTGCAAGTCCCGTGAGTGAGCAGTTCTTC CASPVSEQFF
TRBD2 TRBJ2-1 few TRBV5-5 TGTGCCAGCAGCTTGGGACTAGCGTTCGGCTCCTACAATGAGCAGTTCTTC CASSLGLAFGSYNEQFF
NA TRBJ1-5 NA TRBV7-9 TGTGCCAGCAGCTTAGTAACAGGGTCCTTTAATCAGCCCCAGCATTTT CASSLVTGSFNQPQHF
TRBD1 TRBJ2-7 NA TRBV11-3 TGTGCCAGCAGCTCCCGGGACAGGGGCTACGAGCAGTACTTC CASSSRDRGYEQYF
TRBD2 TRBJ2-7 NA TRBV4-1 TGCGCCAGCAGCCAAGAAGGACTCTCGGCGGGAGGGCGGGAGCAGTACTTC CASSQEGLSAGGREQYF
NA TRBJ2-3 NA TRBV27 TGTGCCAGCAGTTTTCTCTCAGATACGCAGTATTTT CASSFLSDTQYF
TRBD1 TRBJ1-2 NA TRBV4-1 TGCGCCAGCAGCCAAGTTGTACAGGGGGGGGACTATGGCTACACCTTC CASSQVVQGGDYGYTF
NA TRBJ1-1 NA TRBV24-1 TGTGCCACCAGTGATTTGCCTCTGACAGACCTGAACACTGAAGCTTTCTTT CATSDLPLTDLNTEAFF